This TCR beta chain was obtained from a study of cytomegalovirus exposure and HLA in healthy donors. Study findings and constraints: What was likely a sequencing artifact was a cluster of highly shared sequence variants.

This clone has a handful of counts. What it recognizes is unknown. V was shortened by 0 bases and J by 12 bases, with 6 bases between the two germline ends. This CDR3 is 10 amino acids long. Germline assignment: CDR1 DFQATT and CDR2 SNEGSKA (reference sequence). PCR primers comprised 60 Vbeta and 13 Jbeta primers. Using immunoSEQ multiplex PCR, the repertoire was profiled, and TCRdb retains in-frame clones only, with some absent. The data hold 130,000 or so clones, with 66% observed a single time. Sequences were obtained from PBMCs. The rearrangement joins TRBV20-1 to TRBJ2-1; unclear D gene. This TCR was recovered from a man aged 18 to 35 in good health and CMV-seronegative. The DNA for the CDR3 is TGCAGTGCTAGAGACACGGGGCAGTTCTTC. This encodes CSARDTGQFF.